This TCR beta chain was observed in a study of blood T cell repertoires in COVID-19. Study overall: Samples taken during acute and convalescent COVID-19 were collected in the United States, Italy and Spain. From T cells, B-cell-depleted T cells, or PBMCs came the material, which was cDNA or gDNA.

In the source study's methods: The assay estimated nucleated cells by amplifying reference gene primers. TCRdb's table, derived via immunoSEQ multiplex PCR, lists solely in-frame clones and lacks some. V and J calls and clone size are those listed in that table; D and trimming were worked out from the DNA. The table has roughly 240,000 clones, roughly 86% seen once. The V gene's germline CDR1 is MNHEY and CDR2 SVGEGT. The CDR3 sequence is 15 residues long. V gave up 0 bases and J gave up 8 bases; unmatched junction bases: 6. Sequencing used peripheral blood. The source is a man aged 18 to 29 with active or convalescent COVID-19. This chain uses TRBV6-2 or TRBV6-3 with TRBJ2-1; TRBD2 agrees at 8 bases. Written as DNA, the CDR3 is TGTGCCAGCAGTTACTCGATAGGAGCGGGAGATGAGCAGTTCTTC. Its translation is CASSYSIGAGDEQFF.